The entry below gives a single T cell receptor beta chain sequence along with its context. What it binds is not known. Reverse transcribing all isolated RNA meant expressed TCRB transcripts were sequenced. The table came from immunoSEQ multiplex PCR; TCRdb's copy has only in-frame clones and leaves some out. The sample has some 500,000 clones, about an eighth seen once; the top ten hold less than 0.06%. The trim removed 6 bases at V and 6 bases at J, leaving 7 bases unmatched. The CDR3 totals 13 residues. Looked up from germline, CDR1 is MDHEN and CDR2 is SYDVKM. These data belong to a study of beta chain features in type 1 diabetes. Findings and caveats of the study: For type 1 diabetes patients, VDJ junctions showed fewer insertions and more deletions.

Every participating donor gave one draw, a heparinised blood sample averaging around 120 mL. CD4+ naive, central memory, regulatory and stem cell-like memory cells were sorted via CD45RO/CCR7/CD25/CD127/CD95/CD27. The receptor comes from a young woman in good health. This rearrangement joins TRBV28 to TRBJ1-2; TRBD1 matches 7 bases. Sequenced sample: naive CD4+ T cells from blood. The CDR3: CASRIRTGHGYTF. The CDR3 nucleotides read TGTGCCAGCAGGATAAGGACAGGACATGGCTACACCTTC.